The rows below give T cell receptor beta chains drawn from one sample of a study of blood T cell repertoires in COVID-19. TCRdb's copy holds only in-frame clones and misses some; the assay was immunoSEQ multiplex PCR. The sample lists just over 150,000 clones; approximately 80% were seen once. Material: peripheral blood. These receptors came from a woman in her forties or fifties with acute or convalescent COVID-19. CDR3s include the opening cysteine and the closing phenylalanine or tryptophan.

j_gene: TRBJ2-4
v_gene: TRBV1
CDR3aa: CTSSQKGLRTGAKNIQYF

j_gene: TRBJ1-1
v_gene: TRBV6-2/TRBV6-3
CDR3aa: CASSYQDRSWNTEAFF

j_gene: TRBJ1-2
v_gene: TRBV18
CDR3aa: CASSPPAEPYGYTF

j_gene: TRBJ2-7
v_gene: TRBV27
CDR3aa: CASSSPATGLPSRYF

j_gene: TRBJ2-7
v_gene: TRBV5-1
CDR3aa: CASSWVVGRTEQYF

j_gene: TRBJ1-2
v_gene: TRBV5-1
CDR3aa: CASSAGQGVGYTF

j_gene: TRBJ1-2
v_gene: TRBV7-2
CDR3aa: CASSLNRGQGYGYTF

j_gene: TRBJ2-2
v_gene: TRBV4-3
CDR3aa: CASSPQGGGPNTGELFF

j_gene: TRBJ1-6
v_gene: TRBV18
CDR3aa: CASSSVQGTSPLHF

j_gene: TRBJ2-7
v_gene: TRBV28
CDR3aa: CASSLATAEQYF

j_gene: TRBJ2-7
v_gene: TRBV27
CDR3aa: CASSYYIAADRAIQYF

j_gene: TRBJ2-3
v_gene: TRBV24-1
CDR3aa: CATSVPYTDTQYF

j_gene: TRBJ1-4
v_gene: TRBV9
CDR3aa: CASSVAGGTANEKLFF

j_gene: TRBJ1-2
v_gene: TRBV6-2/TRBV6-3
CDR3aa: CASSSSALYGYTF

j_gene: TRBJ2-1
v_gene: TRBV5-1
CDR3aa: CASSLDRADYNEQFF

j_gene: TRBJ2-2
v_gene: TRBV18
CDR3aa: CASSPGLAGVSEELFF

j_gene: TRBJ1-2
v_gene: TRBV5-4
CDR3aa: CASSLGTGGSYGYTF

j_gene: TRBJ1-2
v_gene: TRBV19
CDR3aa: CASSSRGYGYTF

j_gene: TRBJ2-5
v_gene: TRBV20-1
CDR3aa: CSAARQETQYF

j_gene: TRBJ1-2
v_gene: TRBV5-6
CDR3aa: CASSLGNSGLNTF

j_gene: TRBJ2-5
v_gene: TRBV10-3
CDR3aa: CATRTDKDRPGGTQYF

j_gene: TRBJ2-7
v_gene: TRBV12-2
CDR3aa: CASRPTRVHSYEQYF

j_gene: TRBJ2-7
v_gene: TRBV11-2
CDR3aa: CASSLDRSRYEQYF

j_gene: TRBJ2-5
v_gene: TRBV5-8
CDR3aa: CASSLVPALAGGLETQYF

j_gene: TRBJ1-6
v_gene: TRBV7-2
CDR3aa: CASSLVTPANSPLHF

j_gene: TRBJ2-1
v_gene: TRBV7-9
CDR3aa: CASSSRLAGDSYNEQFF

j_gene: TRBJ2-5
v_gene: TRBV6-1
CDR3aa: CASTNGGQEETQYF

j_gene: TRBJ2-5
v_gene: TRBV7-9
CDR3aa: CASSRRGLAETQYF

j_gene: TRBJ1-3
v_gene: TRBV7-8
CDR3aa: CASSDQARGGNTIYF

j_gene: TRBJ1-2
v_gene: TRBV9
CDR3aa: CASSRLKGQPYGYTF

j_gene: TRBJ2-3
v_gene: TRBV29-1
CDR3aa: CSVEGPMTGDSTDTQYF

j_gene: TRBJ2-1
v_gene: TRBV18
CDR3aa: CASSPRSSGDNEQFF

j_gene: TRBJ2-1
v_gene: TRBV11-3
CDR3aa: CASSSRSGDTEQFF

j_gene: TRBJ2-5
v_gene: TRBV7-2
CDR3aa: CASSLALATRTQYF

j_gene: TRBJ1-1
v_gene: TRBV10-3
CDR3aa: CAISHDREDEAFF

j_gene: TRBJ2-2
v_gene: TRBV14
CDR3aa: CASSVSGTLNTGELFF

j_gene: TRBJ1-1
v_gene: TRBV5-4
CDR3aa: CASSRDRGTTEAFF

j_gene: TRBJ1-5
v_gene: TRBV30
CDR3aa: CAWSVPGGSSNQPQHF

j_gene: TRBJ2-5
v_gene: TRBV7-2
CDR3aa: CASSRTSGLWETQYF

j_gene: TRBJ2-7
v_gene: TRBV18
CDR3aa: CASSRAGTVSSYEQYF

j_gene: TRBJ2-3
v_gene: TRBV6-2/TRBV6-3
CDR3aa: CASSYSGTGADTQYF

j_gene: TRBJ1-1
v_gene: TRBV7-3
CDR3aa: CASSLSASGQTSTEAFF

j_gene: TRBJ2-3
v_gene: TRBV7-9
CDR3aa: CASSSGLAESTDTQYF

j_gene: TRBJ1-3
v_gene: TRBV10-3
CDR3aa: CAISDHNTGGNTIYF

j_gene: TRBJ1-4
v_gene: TRBV2
CDR3aa: CASSRRPTATNEKLFF

j_gene: TRBJ1-3
v_gene: TRBV4-3
CDR3aa: CASSQVGAAPGNTIYF

j_gene: TRBJ1-3
v_gene: TRBV19
CDR3aa: CASSPYRGPGNTIYF

j_gene: TRBJ2-1
v_gene: TRBV5-4
CDR3aa: CASNPGGDSPYNEQFF

j_gene: TRBJ1-5
v_gene: TRBV27
CDR3aa: CASSLSPGGINQPQHF

j_gene: TRBJ1-2
v_gene: TRBV19
CDR3aa: CASSILGRFDLWSYTF

j_gene: TRBJ2-5
v_gene: TRBV14
CDR3aa: CASSGLAGGRETQYF

j_gene: TRBJ1-2
v_gene: TRBV3-1/TRBV3-2
CDR3aa: CASSQDLLRDRVPYGYTF

j_gene: TRBJ2-2
v_gene: TRBV30
CDR3aa: CAWSVGTPTGELFF

j_gene: TRBJ1-5
v_gene: TRBV19
CDR3aa: CASSIVGTSYSNQPQHF

j_gene: TRBJ1-2
v_gene: TRBV4-3
CDR3aa: CASSQAMDFGSGYTF

j_gene: TRBJ1-2
v_gene: TRBV9
CDR3aa: CASSVASYGYTF

j_gene: TRBJ1-2
v_gene: TRBV4-2
CDR3aa: CASSQEGFNYGYTF

j_gene: TRBJ2-3
v_gene: TRBV27
CDR3aa: CASSSGQGITDTQYF

j_gene: TRBJ2-1
v_gene: TRBV27
CDR3aa: CASSLGSHNEQFF